This TCR beta chain was sequenced in a study of T cell responses to AZD1222 COVID-19 vaccine. Repertoires were generated with immunoSEQ multiplex PCR, while TCRdb's copy carries only in-frame clones and drops some. The sample holds about 78,000 clones, 90% seen once. The germline V gene has CDR1 MNHEY and CDR2 SMNVEV (reference sequence). The CDR3 has 16 amino acids. J lost 4 bases, V lost 4 bases, and 9 bases had no gene match. This material consisted of peripheral blood, taken 28 days after the second AZD1222 dose. This TCR derives from an adult who received the AZD1222 COVID-19 vaccine. The chain is built from TRBV27 and TRBJ1-4, with TRBD1 matching 7 bases. CDR3 protein: CASSSSTGEGNEKLFF. The DNA of the CDR3 is TGTGCCAGCAGTTCCTCAACAGGGGAGGGTAATGAAAAACTGTTTTTT.